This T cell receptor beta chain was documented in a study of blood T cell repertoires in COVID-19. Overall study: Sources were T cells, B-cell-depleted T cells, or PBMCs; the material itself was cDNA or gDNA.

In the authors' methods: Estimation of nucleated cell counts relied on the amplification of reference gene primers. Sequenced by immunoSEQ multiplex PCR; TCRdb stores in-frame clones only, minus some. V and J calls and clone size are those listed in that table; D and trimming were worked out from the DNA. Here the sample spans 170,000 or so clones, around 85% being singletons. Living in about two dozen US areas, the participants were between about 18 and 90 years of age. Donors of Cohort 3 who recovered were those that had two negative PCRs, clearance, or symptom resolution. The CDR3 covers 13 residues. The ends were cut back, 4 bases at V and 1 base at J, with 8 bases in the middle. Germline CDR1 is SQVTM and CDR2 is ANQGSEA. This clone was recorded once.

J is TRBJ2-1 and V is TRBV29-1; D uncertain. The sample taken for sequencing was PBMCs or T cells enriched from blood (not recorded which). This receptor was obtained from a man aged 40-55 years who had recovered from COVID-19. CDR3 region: CSVGEYSYNEQFF. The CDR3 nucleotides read TGCAGCGTTGGAGAGTATTCCTACAATGAGCAGTTCTTC.